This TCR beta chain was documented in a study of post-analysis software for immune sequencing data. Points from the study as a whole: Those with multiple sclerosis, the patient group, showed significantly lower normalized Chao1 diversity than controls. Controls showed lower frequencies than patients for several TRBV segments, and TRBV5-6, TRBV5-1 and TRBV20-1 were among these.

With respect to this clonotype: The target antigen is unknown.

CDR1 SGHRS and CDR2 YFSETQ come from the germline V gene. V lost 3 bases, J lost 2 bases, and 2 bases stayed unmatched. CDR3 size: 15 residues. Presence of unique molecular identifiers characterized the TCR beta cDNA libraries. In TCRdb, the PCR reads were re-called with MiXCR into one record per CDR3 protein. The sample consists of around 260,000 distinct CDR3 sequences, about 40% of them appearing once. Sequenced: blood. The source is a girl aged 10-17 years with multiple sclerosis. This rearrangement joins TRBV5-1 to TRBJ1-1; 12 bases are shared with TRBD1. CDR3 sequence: CASSWGTGGNTEAFF. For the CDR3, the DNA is TGCGCCAGCAGCTGGGGGACAGGGGGCAACACTGAAGCTTTCTTT.